This TCR beta chain was found in a study of T cells expressing NK-cell markers. Study details: Investigators obtained TCR beta repertoires from sorted CD3+CD56+NKG2C+, CD3+CD56+NKG2C- and CD3+CD56-NKG2C+ T cells. HCMV serostatus: most of the eight sequenced donors positive, one negative.

Findings and limits, study-wide: Dominant NKG2C+ clonotypes made up roughly 1.0-7.0% of CD8+ T cells in a handful of donors. Once again these clonotypes came out on top in the CD3+CD56-NKG2C+ fraction of several donors.

Using the 5' RACE reads, TCRdb records one entry per CDR3 protein without DNA. The specimen's table records roughly 430,000 distinct CDR3 sequences. With regard to this clonotype: No antigen is known for it.

The CDR3 covers 16 residues. Germline V gene sequence: CDR1 SEHNR, CDR2 FQNEAQ (reference sequence). The chain employs TRBV7-9 and TRBJ2-1; absent DNA, TCRdb's TRBD2 call cannot be checked. The sequence derives from a woman between 18 and 70 years old in good health. Material for sequencing was blood T cells: a sorted CD56 or NKG2C T cell subset, CD4+ or CD8+ T cells, or bulk PBMC T cells (not recorded which). CDR3 sequence: CASSSVAGGTYNEQFF. Full variable domain (rest looked up from reference TRBV7-9 and TRBJ2-1): DTGVSQNPRHKITKRGQNVTFRCDPISEHNRLYWYRQTLGQGPEFLTYFQNEAQLEKSRLLSDRFSAERPKGSFSTLEIQRTEQGDSAMYLCASSSVAGGTYNEQFFGPGTRLTVL.